A selection of T cell receptor beta chains follows, all from one sample in a study of cytomegalovirus exposure and HLA in healthy donors. Assay used: immunoSEQ multiplex PCR; TCRdb lists only in-frame clones, some missing. Its table lists roughly 60,000 clones. The sequenced sample was PBMCs. Every receptor here comes from a woman aged 18-35 years in good health and CMV-seronegative. CDR3s include the opening cysteine and the closing phenylalanine or tryptophan. A D gene is named only where the DNA matches it firmly.

CASSRDRYSNQPQHF TGTGCCAGCAGTCGAGACAGGTATAGCAATCAGCCCCAGCATTTT TRBJ1-5 - TRBV28
CSTRTGEGYTF TGCAGTACAAGGACAGGGGAAGGCTACACCTTC TRBJ1-2 TRBD1 TRBV20-1
CASSGPWRKDPEDFF TGTGCCAGCAGTGGTCCTTGGAGGAAAGATCCTGAAGATTTCTTT TRBJ1-1 - TRBV25-1
CAWTDGLPGTEAFF TGTGCCTGGACCGACGGGCTCCCGGGGACTGAAGCTTTCTTT TRBJ1-1 - TRBV30
CASRKVAGDWETQYF TGTGCCAGCAGGAAGGTAGCGGGAGATTGGGAGACCCAGTACTTC TRBJ2-5 TRBD2 TRBV28
CASRTGGLSYEQYF TGTGCCAGCAGAACAGGGGGACTCTCCTACGAGCAGTACTTC TRBJ2-7 TRBD1 TRBV11-3
CASISTGAGETQYF TGTGCCAGCATTTCGACAGGGGCTGGAGAGACCCAGTACTTC TRBJ2-5 TRBD1 TRBV7-9
CASSGRVPDSYEQYF TGTGCCAGCAGTGGCAGGGTCCCCGATTCCTACGAGCAGTACTTC TRBJ2-7 - TRBV25-1
CASSRGAQTYEQYF TGTGCCAGCTCCCGCGGGGCCCAAACCTACGAGCAGTACTTC TRBJ2-7 - TRBV18
CAWSHRGLNTEAFF TGTGCCTGGAGCCACAGGGGTTTGAACACTGAAGCTTTCTTT TRBJ1-1 TRBD1 TRBV30
CASSVLPTVNTEAFF TGTGCCAGCAGCGTCCTACCAACAGTGAACACTGAAGCTTTCTTT TRBJ1-1 - TRBV9
CATSRDRLSAEQFF TGTGCCACCAGCAGAGATAGACTATCGGCGGAGCAGTTCTTC TRBJ2-1 - TRBV15
CASSFLAPNYGYTF TGTGCCAGCAGTTTTCTGGCTCCTAACTATGGCTACACCTTC TRBJ1-2 - TRBV6-5
CASRDREWGNQPQHF TGTGCCAGCAGGGACAGGGAGTGGGGCAATCAGCCCCAGCATTTT TRBJ1-5 TRBD1 TRBV6-6
CASSPRAHQPQHF TGTGCCAGCAGCCCCCGCGCCCATCAGCCCCAGCATTTT TRBJ1-5 - TRBV5-8
CAWSPFGANVLTF TGTGCCTGGAGTCCGTTTGGGGCCAACGTCCTGACTTTC TRBJ2-6 - TRBV30
CACQTNGDSSGNTIYF TGTGCCTGCCAAACGAACGGGGACTCCTCTGGAAACACCATATATTTT TRBJ1-3 - TRBV30
CASSRLAGGGNEQFF TGTGCCAGCAGTAGACTAGCGGGAGGGGGCAATGAGCAGTTCTTC TRBJ2-1 TRBD2 TRBV2
CASRLPGPGEQYF TGTGCCAGCAGGCTTCCAGGGCCAGGCGAGCAGTACTTC TRBJ2-7 - TRBV6-5
CASSSSGTDSYEQYF TGTGCCAGCAGTTCATCTGGGACAGATTCCTACGAGCAGTACTTC TRBJ2-7 TRBD1 TRBV28
CSVQGVGPQHF TGCAGCGTCCAGGGGGTGGGGCCCCAGCATTTT TRBJ1-5 TRBD1 TRBV29-1
CASSLSLVLPEQYF TGTGCCAGCAGCTTGAGTCTAGTACTACCCGAGCAGTACTTC TRBJ2-7 - TRBV5-5
CASSPQGANVLTF TGTGCCAGCAGCCCACAGGGGGCCAACGTCCTGACTTTC TRBJ2-6 - TRBV11-3
CASSETAANTEAFF TGCGCCAGCAGTGAGACTGCGGCGAACACTGAAGCTTTCTTT TRBJ1-1 - TRBV10-1
CASSQVLRGARYEQYF TGCGCCAGCAGCCAAGTTCTGCGGGGGGCCCGCTACGAGCAGTACTTC TRBJ2-7 TRBD2 TRBV4-1
CASSPRQGAAYEQYF TGTGCCAGCAGCCCCCGCCAGGGGGCGGCCTACGAGCAGTACTTC TRBJ2-7 TRBD1 TRBV6-6
CASSPRGLEQYF TGTGCCAGCAGCCCCAGAGGTCTCGAGCAGTACTTC TRBJ2-7 - TRBV9
CASSLDQGYNEQFF TGTGCCAGCAGCTTGGACCAGGGCTACAATGAGCAGTTCTTC TRBJ2-1 - TRBV5-4
CASSVGLEGRTEGTQYF TGTGCCAGCAGCGTAGGTTTGGAGGGGCGGACGGAGGGGACCCAGTACTTC TRBJ2-5 - TRBV9
CASSITGTNTGELFF TGTGCCAGTAGTATTACAGGAACGAACACCGGGGAGCTGTTTTTT TRBJ2-2 - TRBV19
CASSLGERDTHSDTQYF TGTGCCAGCAGCTTAGGGGAGCGGGATACCCACTCAGATACGCAGTATTTT TRBJ2-3 TRBD2 TRBV7-9
CASSEESWEQYF TGTGCCAGCAGTGAGGAGAGTTGGGAGCAGTACTTC TRBJ2-7 - TRBV6-1
CASSLYHISNYGYTF TGTGCCAGCAGCTTATACCACATCTCTAACTATGGCTACACCTTC TRBJ1-2 - TRBV7-2
CASSLAASGRGQFF TGCGCCAGCAGCTTGGCCGCTAGCGGGAGGGGGCAGTTCTTC TRBJ2-1 TRBD2 TRBV5-1
CASSRGQGGWGNQPQHF TGTGCCAGTAGCCGAGGACAGGGAGGGTGGGGCAATCAGCCCCAGCATTTT TRBJ1-5 TRBD1 TRBV19
CAVGQGYGYTF TGTGCCGTGGGACAGGGGTACGGCTACACCTTC TRBJ1-2 TRBD1 TRBV30
CASGWDRGTSSYEQYF TGTGCCAGCGGATGGGACAGGGGGACAAGCTCCTACGAGCAGTACTTC TRBJ2-7 TRBD1 TRBV2
CASSLRGRDYEQYF TGTGCCAGCAGCCTGAGGGGGAGGGACTACGAGCAGTACTTC TRBJ2-7 - TRBV5-4
CSAGSGTRGTEAFF TGCAGCGCTGGGTCCGGGACAAGGGGCACTGAAGCTTTCTTT TRBJ1-1 - TRBV29-1
CASSPGGGNTGELFF TGTGCCAGCAGCCCAGGCGGGGGGAACACCGGGGAGCTGTTTTTT TRBJ2-2 TRBD2 TRBV9
CASSLPSGNTGELFF TGCGCCAGCAGCTTGCCTAGCGGCAACACCGGGGAGCTGTTTTTT TRBJ2-2 TRBD2 TRBV5-1